Below, 28 T cell receptor beta chains from the same sample are listed, as sequenced in a study of blood T cell repertoires in COVID-19. TCRdb's table, derived via immunoSEQ multiplex PCR, lists solely in-frame clones and lacks some. The profile covers approximately 110,000 clones, with about 75% appearing a single time and around 6.3% taken by the ten largest. The specimen was peripheral blood. The source is a man at least 80 years old with acute or convalescent COVID-19.

The chain uses TRBV11-3 and TRBJ2-2; the D is unclear. Trimming cost V 4 bases and J 6 bases, with 12 bases left between them. Germline CDR1 reads SGHNT; CDR2 reads YENEEA. This CDR3 has 14 amino acids. The CDR3 region has the DNA TGTGCCAGCAGCTCTCAAACGGTCTCCGGGGAGCTGTTTTTT. It encodes CASSSQTVSGELFF. The variable domain in full, with the rest retrieved from reference TRBV11-3 and TRBJ2-2, is EAGVVQSPRYKIIEKKQPVAFWCNPISGHNTLYWYLQNLGQGPELLIRYENEEAVDDSQLPKDRFSAERLKGVDSTLKIQPAELGDSAVYLCASSSQTVSGELFFGEGSRLTVL.

The V call is TRBV29-1, the J call TRBJ2-1, with D tentatively TRBD1 (5 bases). Trimming cost V 1 base and J 8 bases, with 9 bases left between them. The CDR3 sequence is 12 residues long. Per the germline V gene, CDR1 is SQVTM and CDR2 is ANQGSEA. CDR3 sequence (DNA): TGCAGCGTTGAAGGCCAGGGCTATGAGCAGTTCTTC. Its translation is CSVEGQGYEQFF.

The chain has TRBV5-1 and TRBJ1-3; 9 nucleotides agree with TRBD1. V gave up 7 bases and J gave up 7 bases; unmatched junction bases: 9. Germline values: CDR1 SGHRS, CDR2 YFSETQ. The CDR3 loop spans 14 amino acids. The CDR3 region has the DNA TGCGCCAGCGCTCCCGGGACAGGGACCAACACCATATATTTT. Translation: CASAPGTGTNTIYF.

This clone was detected many times. This rearrangement joins TRBV11-2 to TRBJ2-7; maybe TRBD2 (5 bases). The CDR3 consists of 15 residues. Germline V lookup: CDR1 SGHAT, CDR2 FQNNGV. The germline V and J ends were trimmed by 1 base and 2 bases, with 12 bases remaining between them. The CDR3 nucleotides are TGTGCCAGCAGCTTAGGTTTTCTAGCAACCTACGAGCAGTACTTC. This sequence encodes CASSLGFLATYEQYF.

V usage is TRBV6-4 and J usage is TRBJ2-2; possible D gene TRBD2, 6 bases. The germline V gene has CDR1 MRHNA and CDR2 SNTAGT. The CDR3 length is 13 residues. V was cut by 3 bases and J by 4 bases, with 6 bases left in between. In nucleotides, the CDR3 is TGTGCCAGCAGTGAGGAGGGCACCGGGGAGCTGTTTTTT. As protein: CASSEEGTGELFF.

V is TRBV5-1 and J is TRBJ2-6, with a tentative D call TRBD2 (5 bases). The CDR3 has 15 residues. The V gene's germline CDR1 is SGHRS and CDR2 YFSETQ. V lost 6 bases, J lost 0 bases, and 10 bases lay in between. The CDR3: CASKYGDSGANVLTF. CDR3 sequence (DNA): TGCGCCAGCAAATACGGGGACTCTGGGGCCAACGTCCTGACTTTC.

For the CDR3, the DNA is TGTGCCAGCAGGGACAGCTTCTCTGGAAACACCATATATTTT. Amino acid sequence: CASRDSFSGNTIYF. This chain connects TRBV2 to TRBJ1-3; a weak D match, TRBD1 (6 bases). CDR1 and CDR2 from the germline V gene are SNHLY and FYNNEI. Trimming removed 6 bases from V and 0 bases from J, with 9 bases in between. The CDR3 consists of 14 residues. The variable domain in full, completed from reference TRBV2 and TRBJ1-3, reads EPEVTQTPSHQVTQMGQEVILRCVPISNHLYFYWYRQILGQKVEFLVSFYNNEISEKSEIFDDQFSVERPDGSNFTLKIRSTKLEDSAMYFCASRDSFSGNTIYFGEGSWLTVV.

This clone was counted between two and nine times. The chain recombines TRBV7-2 with TRBJ2-6, with a tentative D call TRBD2 (5 bases). This CDR3 is built from 16 residues. Germline loops: CDR1 SGHTA, CDR2 FQGNSA. The germline V and J ends were trimmed by 7 bases and 0 bases, with 13 bases remaining between them. The CDR3 DNA reads as TGTGCCAGCACAATAGTGAGGGCCTCTGGGGCCAACGTCCTGACTTTC. Translated, it gives CASTIVRASGANVLTF.

CDR3 in amino acids: CASSSRLAGIYEQYF. The CDR3 DNA sequence: TGCGCCAGCAGCTCCCGACTAGCGGGGATCTACGAGCAGTACTTC. V is TRBV4-1 and J is TRBJ2-7; 11 positions match TRBD2. There are 15 residues in the CDR3. Trimming took 5 bases from V and 3 from J; bases not matched to a gene: 6. CDR1 is MGHRA and CDR2 is YSYEKL in the germline V gene.

This sequence joins TRBV28 and TRBJ1-2, with TRBD1 matching over 9 bases. Trimming cost V 5 bases and J 4 bases; bases outside gene matches: 5. The CDR3 is 14 residues long. CDR1 is MDHEN, CDR2 SYDVKM, per germline. The CDR3 DNA reads as TGTGCCAGCAGTCCACAGGGGGCCCTCTATGGCTACACCTTC. It specifies CASSPQGALYGYTF.

The chain combines TRBV14 with TRBJ2-3; 9 bases map to TRBD2. This CDR3 spans 15 amino acids. CDR1 and CDR2 (germline): SGHDN, FVKESK. The V segment lost 5 bases and the J segment 2 bases; nucleotides outside the gene matches: 5. In DNA, the CDR3 is TGTGCCAGCAGCTACGGGACTAGCTCCACAGATACGCAGTATTTT. Its translation is CASSYGTSSTDTQYF.

V is TRBV11-2 and J is TRBJ2-2; D gene ambiguous. With 6 bases removed from V and 8 bases from J, the gap between germline ends came to 10 bases. The CDR3 runs 12 residues. CDR1 and CDR2 (germline): SGHAT, FQNNGV. The CDR3 region is CASSLLGGELFF. The CDR3 nucleotides read TGTGCCAGCAGTCTACTTGGTGGGGAGCTGTTTTTT.

This clone was detected only a few times. The chain employs TRBV19 and TRBJ2-2; D uncertain. V lost 2 bases and J 4 bases, leaving 14 bases between the germline ends. Germline CDR1 is LNHDA and CDR2 is SQIVND (reference sequence). The CDR3 runs to 16 residues. The CDR3, as DNA: TGTGCCAGTAGTATACTTTGGTCGCGCCCCACCGGGGAGCTGTTTTTT. As protein: CASSILWSRPTGELFF.

CDR3 loop: CASSAASSYNSPLHF. In DNA form, the CDR3 reads TGTGCCAGCAGTGCCGCCAGCTCCTATAATTCACCCCTCCACTTT. The chain couples TRBV28 to TRBJ1-6; no clear D. The CDR3 loop spans 15 amino acids. Trimming cost V 5 bases and J 0 bases, with 8 bases left between them. CDR1 and CDR2 (germline): MDHEN, SYDVKM. The variable domain in full, completed from reference TRBV28 and TRBJ1-6, reads DVKVTQSSRYLVKRTGEKVFLECVQDMDHENMFWYRQDPGLGLRLIYFSYDVKMKEKGDIPEGYSVSREKKERFSLILESASTNQTSMYLCASSAASSYNSPLHFGNGTRLTVT.

The chain's CDR3 is CASSVAPGETQYF. The CDR3 DNA reads TGTGCCAGCAGCGTTGCCCCGGGAGAGACCCAGTACTTC. J is TRBJ2-5 and V is TRBV9, with no clear D. CDR1 is SGDLS, CDR2 YYNGEE, per germline. V was clipped by 2 bases and J by 4 bases, with 9 bases between them. The length of the CDR3 is 13 residues. The full variable domain, completed using reference TRBV9 and TRBJ2-5, is DSGVTQTPKHLITATGQRVTLRCSPRSGDLSVYWYQQSLDQGLQFLIQYYNGEERAKGNILERFSAQQFPDLHSELNLSSLELGDSALYFCASSVAPGETQYFGPGTRLLVL.

This clone was counted at least ten times. V is TRBV27 and J is TRBJ2-3; weak D call: TRBD2 (6 bases). Germline CDR1 reads MNHEY; CDR2 reads SMNVEV (reference sequence). Trimming stripped 2 bases from V and 0 bases from J, with 9 bases between. This CDR3 comprises 15 residues. The CDR3 region is CASSLGSGSTDTQYF. Here the CDR3 DNA reads TGTGCCAGCAGTTTAGGTAGCGGAAGCACAGATACGCAGTATTTT.

This clone was detected many times. The rearrangement joins TRBV5-1 to TRBJ2-1, with 7 nucleotides matching TRBD2. CDR3 length: 15 amino acids. J gave up 3 bases and V 2 bases, and 5 bases lay outside the gene matches. CDR1 is SGHRS, CDR2 YFSETQ, per germline. In DNA, the CDR3 is TGCGCCAGCAGCTTAACCGGGACTAACTACAATGAGCAGTTCTTC. Translated, it gives CASSLTGTNYNEQFF.

There are a few counts of this clone. The V and J genes are TRBV7-9 and TRBJ1-2; 8 nucleotides match TRBD1. Trimming at V came to 1 base and at J to 8 bases, leaving 9 bases not matched to a gene. Germline CDR1 SEHNR, CDR2 FQNEAQ (reference sequence). This CDR3 spans 15 amino acids. CDR3 nucleotides: TGTGCCAGCAGCTTAGATCAGGGGGCGGTCTTCGGCTACACCTTC. This gives the protein CASSLDQGAVFGYTF.

In the case of this clone: In the same sample, other DNA sequences code for this CDR3. The chain employs TRBV9 and TRBJ1-2; D not resolved. The ends were cut back, 2 bases at V and 3 bases at J, with 14 bases in the middle. Germline CDR1 is SGDLS and CDR2 is YYNGEE. The CDR3 has 15 residues. The CDR3 loop reads CASSVEGHQDYGYTF. CDR3 in DNA: TGTGCCAGCAGCGTTGAGGGCCACCAGGACTATGGCTACACCTTC.

The chain carries TRBV19 and TRBJ1-1; maybe TRBD1 (5 bases). Germline V CDR1 and CDR2: LNHDA, SQIVND (reference sequence). This CDR3 has 13 residues. The V gene lost 3 bases and the J gene lost 9 bases, with 14 bases spanning the gap. The CDR3 DNA follows: TGTGCCAGTAGTATCCTCGCAGGGATGCAAGCTTTCTTT. As protein: CASSILAGMQAFF.

A word on this clone: Mismatch with germline at one junction end may stem from a read error. The chain links TRBV7-7 to TRBJ2-3; 7 bases line up with TRBD2. The CDR3 loop spans 16 amino acids. Per the germline V gene, CDR1 is SSHAT and CDR2 is FNYEAQ (reference sequence). The CDR3 sequence is CASSLAGGTGTDTQYF. CDR3 nucleotide sequence: TGTGCTAGCAGCTTAGCGGGCGGGACGGGTACAGATACGCAGTATTTT.

This clone was seen more than once but under ten times. Other DNA variants within this sample encode the same CDR3. The rearrangement uses TRBV7-2 and TRBJ2-7; 9 nucleotides line up with TRBD1. The V segment lost 6 bases and the J segment 2 bases; nucleotides outside the gene matches: 2. The CDR3 loop spans 13 amino acids. CDR1 SGHTA and CDR2 FQGNSA come from the germline V gene. The CDR3 bases are TGTGCCAGCAGGGGACAGGGTCCCTACGAGCAGTACTTC. It translates to CASRGQGPYEQYF.

This chain links TRBV6-1 with TRBJ2-5; TRBD2 aligns across 9 bases. CDR1 is MNHNS, CDR2 SASEGT, per germline. V shed 3 bases and J 2 bases; nucleotides not matched to a gene: 4. This CDR3 is 15 amino acids long. In DNA form, the CDR3 reads TGTGCCAGCAGTGAGCTAGCGGGACGACAAGAGACCCAGTACTTC. Its translation: CASSELAGRQETQYF.

This clone appeared a few times. V gene TRBV28 combines with J gene TRBJ2-7; 7 nucleotides align to TRBD1. From germline, CDR1 is MDHEN and CDR2 SYDVKM. The V and J ends lost 10 bases and 2 bases, in that order; junction bases with no gene match: 8. The CDR3 consists of 13 residues. The DNA of the CDR3 is TGTGCCACACAACCGGGACAGACCTACGAGCAGTACTTC. Protein product: CATQPGQTYEQYF.

The chain combines TRBV5-4 with TRBJ2-7, with 13 bases lining up with TRBD2. CDR3 length: 15 residues. Per germline, CDR1 SGHNT and CDR2 YYREEE (reference sequence). V lost 3 bases, J lost 2 bases, and 2 bases stayed unmatched. The CDR3 DNA follows: TGTGCCAGCAGCTCGACTAGCGGGAGGCCCTACGAGCAGTACTTC. This translates into CASSSTSGRPYEQYF.

The V gene is TRBV28, the J gene TRBJ1-1; D gene ambiguous. Germline lookup yields CDR1 MDHEN and CDR2 SYDVKM. This CDR3 has 13 residues. Trimming left V 5 bases short and J 1 base short, with 8 bases between. CDR3 residues: CASSTTRNTEAFF. DNA for the CDR3: TGTGCCAGCAGTACTACTCGGAACACTGAAGCTTTCTTT.

This clone came up many times. J is TRBJ2-5 and V is TRBV27; 12 nucleotides line up with TRBD1. V was pared by 4 bases and J by 5 bases, with 5 bases of the junction left unmatched. This CDR3 spans 15 amino acids. Germline-derived CDR1 and CDR2 are MNHEY and SMNVEV (reference sequence). The CDR3 nucleotides read TGTGCCAGCAGTTCCGGGACAGGGGGCCGGGAGACCCAGTACTTC. This gives the protein CASSSGTGGRETQYF.

V gene TRBV14 combines with J gene TRBJ2-1; no clear D gene. Germline V lookup: CDR1 SGHDN, CDR2 FVKESK. The CDR3 spans 18 residues. The V end lost 4 bases, the J end lost 6 bases, and 25 bases lay between the germline ends. The CDR3 protein is CASSRHADRRVVGNEQFF. The CDR3 DNA sequence: TGTGCCAGCAGCCGCCATGCTGATAGGAGAGTCGTGGGCAATGAGCAGTTCTTC.